These 21 T cell receptor beta chains were all obtained from the same sample, sequenced in a study of blood T cell repertoires in COVID-19. Using immunoSEQ multiplex PCR, the repertoire was profiled, and TCRdb retains in-frame clones only, with some absent. The top ten clones hold roughly 4.8% of a sample with approximately 54,000 clones, about four fifths of them seen once. The sample was peripheral blood. All receptors come from a woman between 55 and 75 years old with acute or convalescent COVID-19.

V and J are TRBV30 and TRBJ2-1; a possible D gene is TRBD1 (5 bases). CDR3 length: 13 amino acids. The germline CDR1 and CDR2 sequences are GTSNPN and SVGIG (reference sequence). Trimming pared 6 bases from V and 4 bases from J, leaving 13 bases between. CDR3 protein: CACPGHHYNEQFF. The CDR3 nucleotides read TGTGCCTGCCCCGGACATCATTACAATGAGCAGTTCTTC.

This clone has just a few counts. The V call is TRBV12-5, the J call TRBJ2-3, with 8 bases lining up with TRBD1. The CDR3 sequence is 15 residues long. The trim removed 1 base at V and 0 bases at J, leaving 0 bases unmatched. Germline V CDR1 and CDR2: LGHNT, FRNRAP. The CDR3 loop reads CASGLGTGSTDTQYF. Here the CDR3 DNA reads TGTGCTAGTGGTTTGGGGACAGGGAGCACAGATACGCAGTATTTT.

The chain couples TRBV6-2 or TRBV6-3 to TRBJ2-7; D remains unclear. The V end lost 0 bases, the J end lost 5 bases, and 8 bases lay between the germline ends. Germline CDR1 is MNHEY and CDR2 is SVGEGT. This CDR3 is built from 13 residues. The CDR3 reads CASSYSGPNEQYF. The DNA of the CDR3 is TGTGCCAGCAGTTACTCGGGCCCCAACGAGCAGTACTTC.

This chain joins TRBV28 and TRBJ1-1; 8 nucleotides agree with TRBD1. CDR1 and CDR2 from the germline V gene are MDHEN and SYDVKM. There are 12 residues in the CDR3. The V and J ends lost 5 bases and 11 bases, in that order; junction bases with no gene match: 7. CDR3 DNA sequence: TGTGCCAGCAGTACCGGACAGGGAAAGGCTTTCTTT. It is translated as CASSTGQGKAFF.

The rearrangement joins TRBV30 to TRBJ1-5, with D unresolved. CDR1 and CDR2 (germline): GTSNPN, SVGIG (reference sequence). The CDR3 is made up of 13 amino acids. V shed 0 bases and J shed 0 bases, with 3 bases lying between them. CDR3 loop: CAWSVHSNQPQHF. The CDR3 bases are TGTGCCTGGAGTGTACATAGCAATCAGCCCCAGCATTTT.

This rearrangement joins TRBV7-9 to TRBJ2-5, with D hard to call. In germline, CDR1 is SEHNR, CDR2 FQNEAQ (reference sequence). This CDR3 has 13 amino acids. V was clipped by 4 bases and J by 4 bases, with 10 bases between them. The CDR3 protein is CASSSPVGETQYF. CDR3 nucleotides: TGTGCCAGCAGCTCCCCGGTCGGAGAGACCCAGTACTTC. The whole variable domain, remainder taken from reference TRBV7-9 and TRBJ2-5, is DTGVSQNPRHKITKRGQNVTFRCDPISEHNRLYWYRQTLGQGPEFLTYFQNEAQLEKSRLLSDRFSAERPKGSFSTLEIQRTEQGDSAMYLCASSSPVGETQYFGPGTRLLVL.

CDR3 loop: CASGRGANSPLHF. CDR3 bases: TGCGCCAGTGGGCGGGGCGCTAATTCACCCCTCCACTTT. The chain couples TRBV10-2 to TRBJ1-6, with D tentatively TRBD1 (5 bases). CDR3 length: 13 amino acids. The ends were cut back, 9 bases at V and 6 bases at J, with 12 bases in the middle. CDR1 WSHSY and CDR2 SAAADI come from the germline V gene.

The V and J genes are TRBV6-1 and TRBJ1-4; D is uncertain. This CDR3 has 13 residues. V lost 2 bases, J lost 11 bases, and 12 bases lay in between. CDR1 is MNHNS, CDR2 SASEGT, per germline. CDR3 amino acids: CASSEQLMGKLFF. CDR3 bases: TGTGCCAGCAGTGAACAACTTATGGGCAAACTGTTTTTT.

This chain uses TRBV7-3 with TRBJ2-1; perhaps TRBD2 as D (6 bases). The germline V gene encodes CDR1 SGHTA and CDR2 FQGTGA. V gave up 1 base and J gave up 9 bases, with 7 bases separating them. The CDR3 runs 12 residues. CDR3 nucleotide sequence: TGTGCCAGCAGCTTAAAGGGAGGTGAGCAGTTCTTC. It specifies CASSLKGGEQFF.

This rearrangement joins TRBV6-6 to TRBJ1-2, with 7 nucleotides matching TRBD1. V shed 8 bases and J 4 bases; nucleotides not matched to a gene: 7. Germline V gives CDR1 MNHNY, CDR2 SVGAGI (reference sequence). This CDR3 has 13 amino acids. The CDR3: CASGMGQLYGYTF. The CDR3 DNA is TGTGCCAGCGGAATGGGACAGCTCTATGGCTACACCTTC.

The chain couples TRBV18 to TRBJ1-5; 7 bases fit TRBD1. CDR3 size: 16 residues. Trimming took 4 bases from V and 2 from J; bases not matched to a gene: 8. CDR1 and CDR2 (germline): KGHSH, LQKENI. Written as DNA, the CDR3 is TGTGCCAGCTCACTTCTACCCGGGACAGGCAATCAGCCCCAGCATTTT. It is translated as CASSLLPGTGNQPQHF.

This chain connects TRBV30 to TRBJ2-4, with a tentative D call TRBD1 (7 bases). Germline V gene sequence: CDR1 GTSNPN, CDR2 SVGIG (reference sequence). Trimming cost V 8 bases and J 3 bases, with 14 bases left between them. The CDR3 contains 13 residues. The CDR3 DNA reads TGTGCCGGTAACAGGGGAGGCAAAAACATTCAGTACTTC. This gives the protein CAGNRGGKNIQYF. Based on the CDR3 plus reference TRBV30 and TRBJ2-4, the full variable domain is SQTIHQWPATLVQPVGSPLSLECTVEGTSNPNLYWYRQAAGRGLQLLFYSVGIGQISSEVPQNLSASRPQDRQFILSSKKLLLSDSGFYLCAGNRGGKNIQYFGAGTRLSVL.

V is TRBV6-5 and J is TRBJ2-1; TRBD1 matches 9 bases. Germline-derived CDR1 and CDR2 are MNHEY and SVGAGI. V lost 4 bases, J lost 3 bases, and 1 base stayed unmatched. CDR3 length: 14 amino acids. The CDR3 sequence is CASSSDRGYNEQFF. DNA for the CDR3: TGTGCCAGCAGTTCGGACAGGGGCTACAATGAGCAGTTCTTC.

The CDR3 region has the DNA TGTGCCAGCAGCCCTTGGACTAGCGGGAGCACAGATACGCAGTATTTT. Its protein is CASSPWTSGSTDTQYF. This rearrangement joins TRBV9 to TRBJ2-3; the match to TRBD2 covers 11 bases. The germline CDR1 and CDR2 sequences are SGDLS and YYNGEE. The CDR3 is 16 residues long. V lost 4 bases and J lost 0; bases outside the gene matches: 4. The full variable domain, with the rest looked up from reference TRBV9 and TRBJ2-3, is DSGVTQTPKHLITATGQRVTLRCSPRSGDLSVYWYQQSLDQGLQFLIQYYNGEERAKGNILERFSAQQFPDLHSELNLSSLELGDSALYFCASSPWTSGSTDTQYFGPGTRLTVL.

This chain joins TRBV3-1 (or the pseudogene TRBV3-2) and TRBJ2-7, with 10 bases identical to TRBD2. The CDR3 is made up of 16 amino acids. The germline gives CDR1 LGHDT, CDR2 YNNKEL (reference sequence). V was clipped by 0 bases and J by 6 bases; unmatched bases: 8. The CDR3 DNA is TGTGCCAGCAGCCAAGATACGGCTAGCGGGGGCGTCGAGCAGTACTTC. Residues: CASSQDTASGGVEQYF.

This clone appeared a single time. The rearrangement joins TRBV4-1 to TRBJ1-5; D unresolved. Trimming took 1 base from V and 9 from J, leaving 16 bases between them. CDR3 length: 15 amino acids. Germline-derived CDR1 and CDR2 are MGHRA and YSYEKL. The DNA of the CDR3 is TGCGCCAGCAGCCAAGGAGGTCAGCCTGGGAGGCCCCAGCATTTT. Translation gives CASSQGGQPGRPQHF.

The rearrangement uses TRBV13 and TRBJ1-2, with TRBD1 matching 8 bases. The CDR3 loop spans 16 amino acids. V shed 5 bases, J shed 8 bases, and the junction held 16 bases outside the gene matches. Germline assignment: CDR1 PRHDT and CDR2 FYEKMQ (reference sequence). CDR3 in amino acids: CASSKDRGEGLGGYTF. Here the CDR3 DNA reads TGTGCCAGCAGCAAAGACAGGGGAGAGGGGCTCGGAGGCTACACCTTC.

This chain joins TRBV5-1 and TRBJ2-2, with 7 bases matching TRBD2. V was pared by 6 bases and J by 8 bases, with 10 bases of the junction left unmatched. The CDR3 is made up of 14 amino acids. The germline V gene encodes CDR1 SGHRS and CDR2 YFSETQ. CDR3 in amino acids: CASTLARGSGELFF. The CDR3 DNA sequence: TGCGCCAGCACCCTTGCGCGGGGGAGTGGGGAGCTGTTTTTT. The whole variable domain, filled in from reference TRBV5-1 and TRBJ2-2, reads KAGVTQTPRYLIKTRGQQVTLSCSPISGHRSVSWYQQTPGQGLQFLFEYFSETQRNKGNFPGRFSGRQFSNSRSEMNVSTLELGDSALYLCASTLARGSGELFFGEGSRLTVL.

V is TRBV28 and J is TRBJ1-4, with 7 bases identical to TRBD1. After removal of 7 bases from V and 3 bases from J, the junction contained 8 bases not matched to a gene. The CDR3 covers 15 residues. Germline lookup yields CDR1 MDHEN and CDR2 SYDVKM. The CDR3 is CASTPGTVANEKLFF. Written as DNA, the CDR3 is TGTGCCAGCACCCCCGGGACAGTAGCTAATGAAAAACTGTTTTTT.

The chain links TRBV11-2 to TRBJ2-7, with D maybe TRBD2 (5 bases). V dropped 6 bases and J dropped 2 bases, with 14 bases sitting between them. Germline CDR1 SGHAT, CDR2 FQNNGV. This CDR3 has 14 amino acids. The CDR3 is CASRLGVGAYEQYF. CDR3 sequence (DNA): TGTGCCAGCAGACTTGGGGTGGGAGCCTACGAGCAGTACTTC.

The chain is built from TRBV7-9 and TRBJ2-7; 11 bases match TRBD2. Germline V gene lookup returns CDR1 SEHNR and CDR2 FQNEAQ (reference sequence). With 1 base clipped from V and 5 bases from J, the junction kept 4 bases outside the gene matches. There are 15 residues in the CDR3. CDR3 loop: CASSLGASGRNEQYF. For the CDR3, the DNA is TGTGCCAGCAGCTTAGGAGCTAGCGGGAGGAACGAGCAGTACTTC.